This note documents a single TCR beta chain sequence. What antigen it recognizes has not been identified. Per-nucleotide qualities are absent, and no much larger clonotype sits a single base away. For CDR1 and CDR2, the germline V gene lists SGHVS and FNYEAQ. V drops 1 base and J drops 1 base, leaving 5 bases in between. Taken from cysteine to phenylalanine, the CDR3 has 13 residues. The DNA shown is the 39-base CDR3, in frame from base 1. This entry belongs to a study of early T cells in non-severe SARS-CoV-2 infection (dated by TCRdb to about 2021). About the study as a whole: Because TCR sequencing relied on bulk RNA taken from unsorted whole blood, pairing of alpha and beta chains was not possible. Paper-wide results and their limitations: Matching against VDJdb was skewed toward anti-spike CD8 responses, likely underestimated virus-specific expansions, and missed private and CD4 specificities.

The library was prepared using 5' RACE. Sequencing took place on a NextSeq 500. Unique molecular identifiers were attached to individual cDNA molecules in the TCR library protocol so that sequencing error and PCR bias could be corrected. TCR alpha and beta chains were both sequenced, and the abundances of alpha and beta sequences in each sample were closely correlated with each other. The paper's data handling went like this. Decombinator V4 was used to annotate TCR sequences for V gene, J gene and CDR3. TCRs were defined as expanded if a significant change between any two time points was detected under a Poisson model with p below 0.0001. TCR abundances were normalised to the total number of TCRs sequenced per sample and were expressed as counts per million. MAIT TCRs were defined by TRAV1-2 paired with TRAJ12, TRAJ20 or TRAJ33, and iNKT TCRs by TRAV10 paired with TRAJ18. A search of VDJdb, accessed on 1 November 2021, was run for TCRs annotated to CMV, EBV and SARS-CoV-2, with TCRs annotated for multiple antigens excluded. TCRdb reanalyzed the raw reads on its own, using fastp at Q25 for trimming and MiXCR for clone calling, and kept in-frame beta chains. Entries that share a CDR3 protein sequence are merged under the most common genes and DNA. TCRdb's processing, not the authors' own work, is the source of the V and J calls. The sample table holds about 40,000 distinct CDR3 sequences, of which about 6% were seen once. Around 8% of the sample goes to the ten largest clones.

Set within a cohort of healthcare workers in London, UK, this nested case-control study involved weekly PCR testing of nasopharyngeal swabs along with blood sampling. Healthcare workers were enrolled in the week of the UK lockdown, from 23 to 31 March 2020, and were followed every week for up to about 16 weeks. The TCR sequence derives from an adult who was a healthcare worker with PCR-confirmed SARS-CoV-2 infection or an uninfected control (not recorded which). In this chain, TRBV7-6 is recombined with TRBJ2-7; the D segment cannot be called with confidence. The sample here was whole blood, taken at baseline. The CDR3 protein: CASSLDGSYEQYF. The DNA is TGTGCCAGCAGCTTAGACGGGTCCTACGAGCAGTACTTC.